One sample yielded the 2 T cell receptor beta chains listed below, sequenced in a study of shared clonotypes between healthy human individuals. Sequencing was performed with immunoSEQ multiplex PCR; in TCRdb, only in-frame clones are kept and a portion is missing. The sample shows about 1.5 million clones, nearly 99% of them seen only once. Source material: naive CD4+ T cells sorted from blood. Sample subset: CD45RA+ positively selected. These receptors came from a man between 25 and 39 years old in good health.

This clone showed up just once. J is TRBJ2-7 and V is TRBV6-5; D could derive from TRBD1 or TRBD2 (5 bases each). The V and J ends lost 6 bases and 4 bases respectively, with 13 bases between them. This CDR3 spans 13 amino acids. In germline, CDR1 is MNHEY, CDR2 SVGAGI. The DNA of the CDR3 is TGTGCCAGCAGGAGGGGCAACGGGTACGAGCAGTACTTC. Translated: CASRRGNGYEQYF.

This chain links TRBV9 with TRBJ2-7, with D tentatively TRBD1 (6 bases). Germline CDR1 SGDLS, CDR2 YYNGEE. The CDR3 runs to 14 residues. V was shortened by 0 bases and J by 6 bases, with 13 bases between the two germline ends. CDR3 region: CASSVGAGVLEQYF. The CDR3 region has the DNA TGTGCCAGCAGCGTAGGGGCAGGGGTGCTCGAGCAGTACTTC.